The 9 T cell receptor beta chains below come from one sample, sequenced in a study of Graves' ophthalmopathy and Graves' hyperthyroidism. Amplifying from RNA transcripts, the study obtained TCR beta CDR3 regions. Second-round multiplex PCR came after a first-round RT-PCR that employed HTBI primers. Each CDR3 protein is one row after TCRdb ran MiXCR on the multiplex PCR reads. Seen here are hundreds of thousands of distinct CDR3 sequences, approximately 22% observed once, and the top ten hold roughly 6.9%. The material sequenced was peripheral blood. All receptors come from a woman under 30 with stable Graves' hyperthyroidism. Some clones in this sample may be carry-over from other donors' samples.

The CDR3 here is CASSTLGQAGTEAFF. DNA of the CDR3: TGTGCCAGTAGTACACTGGGACAGGCCGGGACTGAAGCTTTCTTT. V is TRBV19 and J is TRBJ1-1, with TRBD1 matching over 8 bases. V lost 4 bases to trimming and J lost 5 bases; unmatched junction nucleotides: 9. CDR3 length equals 15 residues. Germline V lookup: CDR1 LNHDA, CDR2 SQIVND (reference sequence). Full variable domain (outside the CDR3, taken from reference TRBV19 and TRBJ1-1): DGGITQSPKYLFRKEGQNVTLSCEQNLNHDAMYWYRQDPGQGLRLIYYSQIVNDFQKGDIAEGYSVSREKKESFPLTVTSAQKNPTAFYLCASSTLGQAGTEAFFGQGTRLTVV.

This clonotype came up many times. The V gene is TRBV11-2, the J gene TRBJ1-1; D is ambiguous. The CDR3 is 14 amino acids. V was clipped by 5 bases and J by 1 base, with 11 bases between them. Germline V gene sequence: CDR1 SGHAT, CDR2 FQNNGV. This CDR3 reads CASSLTFQNTEAFF. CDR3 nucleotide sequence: TGTGCCAGCAGCCTGACATTCCAGAACACTGAAGCTTTCTTT. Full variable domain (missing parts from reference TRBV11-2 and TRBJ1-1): EAGVAQSPRYKIIEKRQSVAFWCNPISGHATLYWYQQILGQGPKLLIQFQNNGVVDDSQLPKDRFSAERLKGVDSTLKIQPAKLEDSAVYLCASSLTFQNTEAFFGQGTRLTVV.

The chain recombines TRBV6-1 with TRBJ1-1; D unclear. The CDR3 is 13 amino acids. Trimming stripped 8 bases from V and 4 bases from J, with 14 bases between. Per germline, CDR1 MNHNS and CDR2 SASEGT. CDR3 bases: TGTGCCAGCGAAACTTGGGTTTTCACTGAAGCTTTCTTT. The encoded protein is CASETWVFTEAFF.

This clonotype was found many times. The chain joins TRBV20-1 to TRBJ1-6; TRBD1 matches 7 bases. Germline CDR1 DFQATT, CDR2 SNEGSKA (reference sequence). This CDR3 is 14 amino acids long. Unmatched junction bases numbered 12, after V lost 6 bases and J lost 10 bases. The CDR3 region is CSAPRTGEGSPLHF. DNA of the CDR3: TGCAGTGCCCCAAGGACAGGCGAGGGGTCACCCCTCCACTTT.

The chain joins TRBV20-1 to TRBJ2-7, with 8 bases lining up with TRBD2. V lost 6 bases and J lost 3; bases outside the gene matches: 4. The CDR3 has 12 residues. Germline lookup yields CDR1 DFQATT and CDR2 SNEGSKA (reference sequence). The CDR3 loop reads CSAKLAVYEQYF. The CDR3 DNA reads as TGCAGTGCCAAACTAGCGGTCTACGAGCAGTACTTC.

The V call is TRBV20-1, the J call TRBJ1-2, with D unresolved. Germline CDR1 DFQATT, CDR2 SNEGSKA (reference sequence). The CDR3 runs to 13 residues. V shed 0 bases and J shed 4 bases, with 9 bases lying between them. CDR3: CSARDTESYGYTF. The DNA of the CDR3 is TGCAGTGCTAGAGATACGGAAAGCTATGGCTACACCTTC.

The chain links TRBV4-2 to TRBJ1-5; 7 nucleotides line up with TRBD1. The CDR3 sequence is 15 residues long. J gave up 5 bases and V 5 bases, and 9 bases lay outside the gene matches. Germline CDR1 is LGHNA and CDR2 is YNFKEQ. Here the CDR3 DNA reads TGTGCCAGCAGCACTCAGACAGGGATTGATCAGCCCCAGCATTTT. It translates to CASSTQTGIDQPQHF.

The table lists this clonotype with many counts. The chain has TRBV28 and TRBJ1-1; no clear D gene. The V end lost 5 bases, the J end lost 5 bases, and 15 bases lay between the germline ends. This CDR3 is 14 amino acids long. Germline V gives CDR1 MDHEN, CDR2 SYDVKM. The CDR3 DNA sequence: TGTGCCAGCAGTCCCCCCCGGCAAGCGACTGAAGCTTTCTTT. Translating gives CASSPPRQATEAFF.

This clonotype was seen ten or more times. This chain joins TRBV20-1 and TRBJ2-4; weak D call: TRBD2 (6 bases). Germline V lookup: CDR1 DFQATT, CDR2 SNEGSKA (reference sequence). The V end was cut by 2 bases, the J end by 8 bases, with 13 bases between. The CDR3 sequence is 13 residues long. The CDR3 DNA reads TGCAGTGCTAGATTGGACTATGTGGACATTCAGTACTTC. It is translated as CSARLDYVDIQYF.